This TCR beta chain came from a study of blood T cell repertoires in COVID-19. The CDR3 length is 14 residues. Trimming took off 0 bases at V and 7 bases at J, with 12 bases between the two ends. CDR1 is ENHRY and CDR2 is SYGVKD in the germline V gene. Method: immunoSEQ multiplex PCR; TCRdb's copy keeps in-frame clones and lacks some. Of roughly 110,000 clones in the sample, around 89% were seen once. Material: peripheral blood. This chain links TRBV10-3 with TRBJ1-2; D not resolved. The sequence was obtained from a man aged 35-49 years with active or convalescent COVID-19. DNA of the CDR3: TGTGCCATCAGTGAGTCGGTAGCCGTCCGTGGCTACACCTTC. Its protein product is CAISESVAVRGYTF.